The 8 T cell receptor beta chains below all came from one sample that was sequenced in a study of T cell responses to AZD1222 COVID-19 vaccine. Some clones are missing from TCRdb's copy, which holds only in-frame ones; the method was immunoSEQ multiplex PCR. The data hold more than 90,000 clones, with 87% observed a single time. Sample: peripheral blood, taken on day 0 of AZD1222 vaccination. Receptors originate from an adult in good health.

This rearrangement joins TRBV30 to TRBJ1-2, with a possible D match to TRBD1 (5 bases). The CDR3 covers 16 residues. Germline lookup yields CDR1 GTSNPN and CDR2 SVGIG (reference sequence). V lost 5 bases to trimming and J lost 7 bases, with 26 bases between them. The CDR3 DNA follows: TGTGCCTGGCAGCCCGGGACTAGAATTACCCTGGGTGGCTACACCTTC. This encodes CAWQPGTRITLGGYTF. The full variable domain, its missing parts supplied by reference TRBV30 and TRBJ1-2, is SQTIHQWPATLVQPVGSPLSLECTVEGTSNPNLYWYRQAAGRGLQLLFYSVGIGQISSEVPQNLSASRPQDRQFILSSKKLLLSDSGFYLCAWQPGTRITLGGYTFGSGTRLTVV.

V is TRBV11-2 and J is TRBJ1-2, with TRBD1 matching 8 bases. The germline gives CDR1 SGHAT, CDR2 FQNNGV. The CDR3 covers 15 residues. Trimming took 1 base from V and 4 from J; bases not matched to a gene: 5. CDR3: CASSLAAGGIYGYTF. CDR3 DNA sequence: TGTGCCAGCAGCTTAGCCGCAGGGGGCATCTATGGCTACACCTTC.

V usage is TRBV19 and J usage is TRBJ2-7; D is unclear. The CDR3 contains 14 residues. V lost 5 bases and J lost 3, with 14 bases in between. Germline CDR1 reads LNHDA; CDR2 reads SQIVND (reference sequence). CDR3 sequence reads: CASSSGRPNYEQYF. The CDR3 DNA reads TGTGCCAGTAGTTCCGGACGGCCTAACTACGAGCAGTACTTC. The full variable domain, in which reference TRBV19 and TRBJ2-7 provide the parts outside the CDR3, is DGGITQSPKYLFRKEGQNVTLSCEQNLNHDAMYWYRQDPGQGLRLIYYSQIVNDFQKGDIAEGYSVSREKKESFPLTVTSAQKNPTAFYLCASSSGRPNYEQYFGPGTRLTVT.

This rearrangement joins TRBV14 to TRBJ2-2; weak D call: TRBD1 (6 bases). CDR3 size: 15 residues. Trimming took 4 bases from V and 4 from J, leaving 13 bases between them. The V gene's germline CDR1 is SGHDN and CDR2 FVKESK. The CDR3 nucleotides are TGTGCCAGCAGCCTTTACAGGGTTGGCACCGGGGAGCTGTTTTTT. Translated, it gives CASSLYRVGTGELFF.

V is TRBV7-9 and J is TRBJ1-1, with 11 bases matching TRBD1. Looked up from germline, CDR1 is SEHNR and CDR2 is FQNEAQ (reference sequence). The V gene end was trimmed by 5 bases and the J gene end by 3 bases; junction bases not matched to a gene: 5. CDR3 length: 15 amino acids. Here the CDR3 DNA reads TGTGCCAGCAGCAGAGGGACAGGGGGAGACACTGAAGCTTTCTTT. It translates to CASSRGTGGDTEAFF.

This chain connects TRBV5-5 to TRBJ2-2, with D possibly being TRBD1 (6 bases). This CDR3 has 12 amino acids. The germline V gene encodes CDR1 SGHKS and CDR2 YYEKEE (reference sequence). Deletions cut 4 bases from V and 7 bases from J, with 8 bases between. The CDR3 bases are TGTGCCAGCAGCCTACAGGGCGGGGAGCTGTTTTTT. Translating it yields CASSLQGGELFF. Full variable domain (missing parts from reference TRBV5-5 and TRBJ2-2): DAGVTQSPTHLIKTRGQQVTLRCSPISGHKSVSWYQQVLGQGPQFIFQYYEKEERGRGNFPDRFSARQFPNYSSELNVNALLLGDSALYLCASSLQGGELFFGEGSRLTVL.

The V gene is TRBV11-2, the J gene TRBJ2-3, with TRBD1 identical over 7 bases. This CDR3 has 14 amino acids. Trimming cost V 5 bases and J 0 bases; bases outside gene matches: 2. Looked up from germline, CDR1 is SGHAT and CDR2 is FQNNGV. The CDR3, as DNA: TGTGCCAGCAGCAGGGACAGTAGCACAGATACGCAGTATTTT. Its translation is CASSRDSSTDTQYF.

V usage is TRBV6-1 and J usage is TRBJ2-3, with D perhaps TRBD2 (5 bases). CDR1 and CDR2 (germline): MNHNS, SASEGT. The CDR3 has 15 amino acids. V was clipped by 1 base and J by 2 bases, with 10 bases between them. CDR3 nucleotides: TGTGCCAGCAGTGAAGGAGAGGGCCACACAGATACGCAGTATTTT. This encodes CASSEGEGHTDTQYF.